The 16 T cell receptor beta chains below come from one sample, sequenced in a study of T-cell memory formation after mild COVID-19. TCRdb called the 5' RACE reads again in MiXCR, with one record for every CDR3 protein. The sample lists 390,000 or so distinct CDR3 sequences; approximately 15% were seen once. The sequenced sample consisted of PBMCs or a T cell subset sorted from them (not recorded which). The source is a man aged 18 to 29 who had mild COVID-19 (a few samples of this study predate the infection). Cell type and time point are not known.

The CDR3 nucleotides are TGTGCCAGCAGCCCCCGCAGGCCCTCAGTCGGAAACATTCAGTACTTC. Protein sequence: CASSPRRPSVGNIQYF. This chain connects TRBV7-8 to TRBJ2-4; D call uncertain. From germline, CDR1 is SGHVS and CDR2 FQNEAQ. The CDR3 covers 16 residues. V lost 5 bases and J 6 bases, leaving 20 bases between the germline ends.

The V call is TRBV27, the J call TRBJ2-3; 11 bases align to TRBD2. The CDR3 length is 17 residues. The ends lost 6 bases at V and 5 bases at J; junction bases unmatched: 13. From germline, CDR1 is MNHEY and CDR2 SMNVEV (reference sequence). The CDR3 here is CASSLQILAGVGDTQYF. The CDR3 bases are TGTGCCAGCAGCCTTCAAATACTAGCGGGGGTTGGAGATACGCAGTATTTT.

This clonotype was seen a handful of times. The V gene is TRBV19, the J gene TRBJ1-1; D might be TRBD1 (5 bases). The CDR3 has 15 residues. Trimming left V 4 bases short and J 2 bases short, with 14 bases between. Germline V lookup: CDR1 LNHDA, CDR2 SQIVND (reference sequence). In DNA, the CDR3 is TGTGCCAGTAGTAGCGGGGGAGGGGCAAACACTGAAGCTTTCTTT. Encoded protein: CASSSGGGANTEAFF.

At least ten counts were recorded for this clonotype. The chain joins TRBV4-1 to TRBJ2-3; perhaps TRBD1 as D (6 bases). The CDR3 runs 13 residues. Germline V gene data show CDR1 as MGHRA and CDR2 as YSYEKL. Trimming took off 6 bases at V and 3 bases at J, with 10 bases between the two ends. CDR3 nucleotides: TGCGCCAGCAGTAGGACAGCAACAGATACGCAGTATTTT. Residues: CASSRTATDTQYF.

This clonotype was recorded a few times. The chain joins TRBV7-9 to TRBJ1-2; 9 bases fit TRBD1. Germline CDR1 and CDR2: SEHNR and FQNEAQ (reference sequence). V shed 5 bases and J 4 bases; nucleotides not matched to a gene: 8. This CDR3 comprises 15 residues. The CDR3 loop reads CASSPGQGLSYGYTF. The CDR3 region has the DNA TGTGCCAGCAGCCCGGGACAGGGTCTTAGCTATGGCTACACCTTC.

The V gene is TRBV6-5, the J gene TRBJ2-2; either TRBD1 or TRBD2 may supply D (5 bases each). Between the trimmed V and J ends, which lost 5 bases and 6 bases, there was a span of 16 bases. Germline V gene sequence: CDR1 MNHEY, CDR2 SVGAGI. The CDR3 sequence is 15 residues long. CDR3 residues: CASSGDLLYAGELFF. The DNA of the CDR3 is TGTGCCAGCAGTGGGGACCTACTTTACGCCGGGGAGCTGTTTTTT.

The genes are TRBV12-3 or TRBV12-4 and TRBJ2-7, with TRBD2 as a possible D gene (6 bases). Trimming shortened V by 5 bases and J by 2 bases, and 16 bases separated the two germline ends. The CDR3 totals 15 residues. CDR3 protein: CASSTSGTVTYEQYF. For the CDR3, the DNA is TGTGCCAGCAGTACCTCCGGGACTGTTACCTACGAGCAGTACTTC.

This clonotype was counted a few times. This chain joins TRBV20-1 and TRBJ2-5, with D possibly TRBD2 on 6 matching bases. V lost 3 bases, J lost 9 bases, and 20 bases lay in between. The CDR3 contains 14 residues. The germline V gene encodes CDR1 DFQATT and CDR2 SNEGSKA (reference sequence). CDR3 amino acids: CSASPRGSPMAQYF. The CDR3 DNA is TGCAGTGCTAGCCCCCGGGGGAGCCCAATGGCCCAGTACTTC.

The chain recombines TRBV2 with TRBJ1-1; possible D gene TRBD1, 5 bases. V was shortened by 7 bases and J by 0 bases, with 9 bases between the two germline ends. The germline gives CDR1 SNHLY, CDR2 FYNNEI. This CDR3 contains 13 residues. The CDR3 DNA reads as TGTGCCAGCACTGACAGAATGAACACTGAAGCTTTCTTT. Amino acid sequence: CASTDRMNTEAFF.

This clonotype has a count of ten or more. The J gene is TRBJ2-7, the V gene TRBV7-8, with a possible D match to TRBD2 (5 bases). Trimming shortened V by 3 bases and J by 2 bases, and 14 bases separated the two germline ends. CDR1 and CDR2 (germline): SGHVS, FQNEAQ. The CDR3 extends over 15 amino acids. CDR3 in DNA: TGTGCCAGCAGCTTTCGGCATGAGGGTACCTACGAGCAGTACTTC. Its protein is CASSFRHEGTYEQYF.

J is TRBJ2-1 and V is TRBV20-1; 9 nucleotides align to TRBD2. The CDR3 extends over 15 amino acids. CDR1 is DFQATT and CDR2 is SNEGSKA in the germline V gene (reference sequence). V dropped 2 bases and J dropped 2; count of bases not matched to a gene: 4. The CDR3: CSARNVAGAYNEQFF. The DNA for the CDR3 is TGCAGTGCTAGAAATGTAGCGGGGGCCTACAATGAGCAGTTCTTC.

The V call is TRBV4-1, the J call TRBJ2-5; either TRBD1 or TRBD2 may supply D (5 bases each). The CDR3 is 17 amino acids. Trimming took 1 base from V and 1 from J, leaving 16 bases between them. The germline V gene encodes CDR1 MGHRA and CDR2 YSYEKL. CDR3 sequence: CASSQGGPGSSQETQYF. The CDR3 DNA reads TGCGCCAGCAGCCAAGGGGGACCGGGATCCTCCCAAGAGACCCAGTACTTC.

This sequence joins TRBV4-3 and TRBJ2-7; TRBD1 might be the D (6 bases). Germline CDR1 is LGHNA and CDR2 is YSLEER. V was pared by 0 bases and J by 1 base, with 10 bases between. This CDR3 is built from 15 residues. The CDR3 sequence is CASSQDRGQSYEQYF. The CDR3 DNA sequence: TGCGCCAGCAGCCAAGATCGTGGACAGTCCTACGAGCAGTACTTC.

The CDR3 spells CASSLVSAEAYYTF. The CDR3, as DNA: TGTGCCAGCAGCTTAGTCAGCGCCGAAGCATATTACACCTTC. This chain uses TRBV7-9 with TRBJ1-2, with D hard to call. The length of the CDR3 is 14 residues. The V and J ends lost 1 base and 11 bases respectively, with 17 bases between them. Germline assignment: CDR1 SEHNR and CDR2 FQNEAQ (reference sequence).

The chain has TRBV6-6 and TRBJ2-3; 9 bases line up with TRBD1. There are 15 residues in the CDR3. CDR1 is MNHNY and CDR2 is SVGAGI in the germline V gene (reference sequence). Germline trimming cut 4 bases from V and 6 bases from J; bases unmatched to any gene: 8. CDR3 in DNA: TGTGCCAGCAGTTCCGGGACAGGGTTATTGGATACGCAGTATTTT. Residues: CASSSGTGLLDTQYF.

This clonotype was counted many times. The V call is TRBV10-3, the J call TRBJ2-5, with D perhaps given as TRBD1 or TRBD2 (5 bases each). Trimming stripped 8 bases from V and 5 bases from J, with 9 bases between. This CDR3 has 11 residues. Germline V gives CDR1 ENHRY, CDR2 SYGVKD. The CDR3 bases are TGTGCCATCTCTCGGGGCGAGACCCAGTACTTC. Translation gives CAISRGETQYF.